A single sample gave rise to the 26 T cell receptor beta chains below, sequenced in a study of CD8+ T cells in alopecia areata. cDNA serving as the sequencing template came from extracted, reverse transcribed RNA. Repertoires were generated with immunoSEQ multiplex PCR, while TCRdb's copy carries only in-frame clones and drops some. Of about 98,000 clones in the sample, 35% to 50% were seen once. Sequencing was carried out using CD4+ T cells sorted from blood. The receptors come from a human donor with alopecia areata.

The V call is TRBV7-2, the J call TRBJ2-5; 7 bases agree with TRBD1. The CDR3 length is 15 residues. Germline-derived CDR1 and CDR2 are SGHTA and FQGNSA. V was clipped by 5 bases and J by 4 bases; unmatched bases: 10. The CDR3 sequence is CASSEPRGFPETQYF. CDR3 DNA sequence: TGTGCCAGCAGCGAGCCCAGGGGGTTCCCAGAGACCCAGTACTTC.

The V and J genes are TRBV30 and TRBJ1-5; 10 bases align to TRBD1. This CDR3 has 13 residues. Germline CDR1 is GTSNPN and CDR2 is SVGIG (reference sequence). V lost 5 bases to trimming and J lost 2 bases; unmatched junction nucleotides: 0. CDR3 in DNA: TGTGCCTGGGGGACAGGGGGCAATCAGCCCCAGCATTTT. Its protein product is CAWGTGGNQPQHF. Complete variable domain (other parts from reference TRBV30 and TRBJ1-5): SQTIHQWPATLVQPVGSPLSLECTVEGTSNPNLYWYRQAAGRGLQLLFYSVGIGQISSEVPQNLSASRPQDRQFILSSKKLLLSDSGFYLCAWGTGGNQPQHFGDGTRLSIL.

The rearrangement joins TRBV30 to TRBJ1-2; D is ambiguous. The ends were cut back, 0 bases at V and 6 bases at J, with 17 bases in the middle. Looked up from germline, CDR1 is GTSNPN and CDR2 is SVGIG (reference sequence). The CDR3 loop spans 15 amino acids. This CDR3 is CAWSVRSGFLNGYTF. In DNA form, the CDR3 reads TGTGCCTGGAGTGTACGGTCGGGGTTTTTGAATGGCTACACCTTC.

The rearrangement joins TRBV29-1 to TRBJ2-1, with 11 bases aligning to TRBD1. The CDR3 loop spans 13 amino acids. CDR1 SQVTM and CDR2 ANQGSEA come from the germline V gene. With V trimmed by 7 bases and J by 8 bases, 7 bases remained unmatched. The CDR3 DNA follows: TGCAGCGCGGGACAGGGGGGAATTGATGAGCAGTTCTTC. As protein: CSAGQGGIDEQFF.

The V and J genes are TRBV7-2 and TRBJ2-3; D remains unclear. V lost 7 bases to trimming and J lost 0 bases, with 8 bases between them. The CDR3 sequence is 13 residues long. In germline, CDR1 is SGHTA, CDR2 FQGNSA. CDR3 nucleotide sequence: TGTGCCAGCAACAAGGACAGCACAGATACGCAGTATTTT. Its protein product is CASNKDSTDTQYF. The variable domain in full, with the rest retrieved from reference TRBV7-2 and TRBJ2-3, is GAGVSQSPSNKVTEKGKDVELRCDPISGHTALYWYRQSLGQGLEFLIYFQGNSAPDKSGLPSDRFSAERTGGSVSTLTIQRTQQEDSAVYLCASNKDSTDTQYFGPGTRLTVL.

This clone was seen a handful of times. J is TRBJ2-2 and V is TRBV29-1; D remains ambiguous. The germline V gene encodes CDR1 SQVTM and CDR2 ANQGSEA. The CDR3 consists of 13 residues. Trimming took 5 bases from V and 7 from J, leaving 14 bases between them. The CDR3 loop reads CSVSGRAIGELFF. Written as DNA, the CDR3 is TGCAGCGTTTCAGGAAGGGCCATCGGGGAGCTGTTTTTT.

This clone was counted a few times. The J gene is TRBJ2-4, the V gene TRBV29-1, with D perhaps TRBD2 (6 bases). This CDR3 region has 12 residues. V lost 6 bases, J lost 6 bases, and 12 bases lay in between. Germline CDR1 SQVTM, CDR2 ANQGSEA. The CDR3 loop reads CSVGGQGNIQYF. The CDR3 DNA reads TGCAGCGTGGGGGGTCAGGGAAACATTCAGTACTTC.

V is TRBV29-1 and J is TRBJ1-2, with unresolved D. The V gene's germline CDR1 is SQVTM and CDR2 ANQGSEA. The CDR3 extends over 11 amino acids. V was trimmed by 4 bases and J by 4 bases, leaving 7 bases between them. CDR3 in amino acids: CSVVLGYGYTF. For the CDR3, the DNA is TGCAGCGTTGTGCTGGGCTATGGCTACACCTTC.

The chain joins TRBV4-1 to TRBJ2-5; 7 bases are shared with TRBD2. Germline-derived CDR1 and CDR2 are MGHRA and YSYEKL. V lost 0 bases and J lost 9; bases outside the gene matches: 13. The CDR3 length is 16 residues. Written as DNA, the CDR3 is TGCGCCAGCAGCCAAGATCGGGCGCTAGCGGCTTGGGCCCAGTACTTC. Translating it yields CASSQDRALAAWAQYF.

CDR3 sequence: CSDGPVNEQFF. The CDR3 bases are TGCAGCGATGGCCCAGTCAATGAGCAGTTCTTC. V and J are TRBV29-1 and TRBJ2-1; D is uncertain. Trimming cost V 7 bases and J 6 bases, with 10 bases left between them. CDR3 size: 11 residues. In germline, CDR1 is SQVTM, CDR2 ANQGSEA.

This sequence joins TRBV11-2 and TRBJ2-7; weak D call: TRBD2 (5 bases). The germline V gene has CDR1 SGHAT and CDR2 FQNNGV. Trimming pared 2 bases from V and 4 bases from J, leaving 15 bases between. The CDR3 has 15 residues. Here the CDR3 reads CASSLITGSTYEQYF. The CDR3, as DNA: TGTGCCAGCAGCTTAATAACGGGATCTACTTACGAGCAGTACTTC.

The chain carries TRBV5-4 and TRBJ2-1; TRBD2 is a possible D gene (5 bases). The germline CDR1 and CDR2 sequences are SGHNT and YYREEE (reference sequence). V was cut by 4 bases and J by 4 bases, with 15 bases left in between. This CDR3 comprises 15 residues. This CDR3 reads CASSARVASYNEQFF. In nucleotides, the CDR3 is TGTGCCAGCAGCGCGAGGGTAGCAAGTTACAATGAGCAGTTCTTC. The complete variable domain, with remaining parts taken from reference TRBV5-4 and TRBJ2-1, reads ETGVTQSPTHLIKTRGQQVTLRCSSQSGHNTVSWYQQALGQGPQFIFQYYREEENGRGNFPPRFSGLQFPNYSSELNVNALELDDSALYLCASSARVASYNEQFFGPGTRLTVL.

The chain is built from TRBV29-1 and TRBJ2-2; the D is unclear. This CDR3 is built from 14 residues. Germline CDR1 and CDR2: SQVTM and ANQGSEA. Trimming pared 3 bases from V and 4 bases from J, leaving 12 bases between. The CDR3: CSVDVGSITGELFF. The CDR3 DNA sequence: TGCAGCGTTGACGTGGGCTCTATCACCGGGGAGCTGTTTTTT.

This chain joins TRBV29-1 and TRBJ1-2; D not resolved. The CDR3 sequence is 15 residues long. V lost 1 base, J lost 6 bases, and 18 bases lay in between. CDR1 is SQVTM and CDR2 is ANQGSEA in the germline V gene. CDR3 sequence (DNA): TGCAGCGTTGAAGTCCCGACCATGGGTAGACATGGCTACACCTTC. This sequence encodes CSVEVPTMGRHGYTF.

This clone was recorded a few times. V and J are TRBV28 and TRBJ1-5, with unresolved D. The CDR3 contains 15 residues. The germline gives CDR1 MDHEN, CDR2 SYDVKM. The V end was cut by 4 bases, the J end by 0 bases, with 10 bases between. CDR3 sequence (DNA): TGTGCCAGCAGTTCCGACACCTATAGCAATCAGCCCCAGCATTTT. Amino acids: CASSSDTYSNQPQHF. Drawing the rest from reference TRBV28 and TRBJ1-5, the complete variable domain is DVKVTQSSRYLVKRTGEKVFLECVQDMDHENMFWYRQDPGLGLRLIYFSYDVKMKEKGDIPEGYSVSREKKERFSLILESASTNQTSMYLCASSSDTYSNQPQHFGDGTRLSIL.

This clone was counted only a few times. The chain combines TRBV18 with TRBJ1-5; no clear D gene. The CDR3 loop spans 14 amino acids. In germline, CDR1 is KGHSH, CDR2 LQKENI. V was clipped by 3 bases and J by 1 base, with 7 bases between them. In nucleotides, the CDR3 is TGTGCCAGCTCACCCCTGATGAGCAATCAGCCCCAGCATTTT. Translated, it gives CASSPLMSNQPQHF.

The chain joins TRBV27 to TRBJ1-6; unclear D gene. The CDR3 spans 13 residues. V lost 6 bases, J lost 7 bases, and 10 bases lay in between. CDR1 and CDR2 from the germline V gene are MNHEY and SMNVEV (reference sequence). CDR3 DNA sequence: TGTGCCAGCAGCCCAACTGGGAATTCACCCCTCCACTTT. It specifies CASSPTGNSPLHF.

The sample holds a few counts of this clone. V is TRBV29-1 and J is TRBJ2-5, with D possibly matching TRBD2 (5 bases). V gave up 3 bases and J gave up 5 bases, with 13 bases separating them. The CDR3 is 13 amino acids. Germline CDR1 reads SQVTM; CDR2 reads ANQGSEA. In DNA, the CDR3 is TGCAGCGTTGAGGTCACTCGCGGGGAGACCCAGTACTTC. Protein: CSVEVTRGETQYF.

This clone was observed a few times. The J gene is TRBJ1-5, the V gene TRBV29-1; a possible D gene is TRBD1 (5 bases). V lost 7 bases, J lost 5 bases, and 15 bases lay in between. In germline, CDR1 is SQVTM, CDR2 ANQGSEA. There are 13 residues in the CDR3. CDR3 DNA sequence: TGCAGCGCCACCGACAGTGACGATCAGCCCCAGCATTTT. Its translation is CSATDSDDQPQHF.

The genes are TRBV29-1 and TRBJ2-7; 7 bases line up with TRBD1. The CDR3 has 13 residues. Per the germline V gene, CDR1 is SQVTM and CDR2 is ANQGSEA. Losses at the gene ends were 6 bases for V and 5 bases for J; bases not matched to a gene: 10. The CDR3 nucleotides are TGCAGCGTCAAAACTGGGCAGGGGGACGAGCAGTACTTC. Its translation is CSVKTGQGDEQYF.

The chain carries TRBV29-1 and TRBJ2-3; the D gene could be TRBD1 or TRBD2 (6 bases each). The V and J ends lost 7 bases and 0 bases respectively, with 11 bases between them. This CDR3 is 13 amino acids long. The germline gives CDR1 SQVTM, CDR2 ANQGSEA. The DNA of the CDR3 is TGCAGCGCGCGGGACACGAGCACAGATACGCAGTATTTT. Amino acid sequence: CSARDTSTDTQYF.

The chain carries TRBV7-9 and TRBJ2-5, with a weak D call TRBD1 (5 bases). Germline CDR1 and CDR2: SEHNR and FQNEAQ (reference sequence). The CDR3 spans 13 residues. Deletions cut 5 bases from V and 3 bases from J, with 10 bases between. Here the CDR3 DNA reads TGTGCCAGCAGCCTGGACATTAAAGAGACCCAGTACTTC. Residues: CASSLDIKETQYF.

The rearrangement links TRBV7-2 to TRBJ1-2; TRBD1 matches 9 bases. Per germline, CDR1 SGHTA and CDR2 FQGNSA. V trimming: 5 bases; J trimming: 5 bases; junction bases outside the gene matches: 6. The CDR3 loop spans 14 amino acids. The CDR3 region is CASSADRGGYGYTF. The CDR3 DNA reads TGTGCCAGCAGCGCCGACAGGGGGGGATATGGCTACACCTTC. The full variable domain, completed using reference TRBV7-2 and TRBJ1-2, is GAGVSQSPSNKVTEKGKDVELRCDPISGHTALYWYRQSLGQGLEFLIYFQGNSAPDKSGLPSDRFSAERTGGSVSTLTIQRTQQEDSAVYLCASSADRGGYGYTFGSGTRLTVV.

The chain combines TRBV29-1 with TRBJ2-7, with D possibly being TRBD2 (5 bases). The CDR3 has 12 amino acids. Trimming pared 6 bases from V and 5 bases from J, leaving 14 bases between. Germline assignment: CDR1 SQVTM and CDR2 ANQGSEA. CDR3 region: CSVPGVQDEQYF. The CDR3 coding sequence is TGCAGCGTCCCCGGGGTCCAGGACGAGCAGTACTTC.

This rearrangement joins TRBV28 to TRBJ2-7, with D unresolved. Trimming took off 10 bases at V and 2 bases at J, with 15 bases between the two ends. CDR1 and CDR2 from the germline V gene are MDHEN and SYDVKM. There are 13 residues in the CDR3. CDR3 region: CATHGQPAYEQYF. DNA for the CDR3: TGTGCCACCCATGGTCAGCCAGCCTACGAGCAGTACTTC. Variable domain in full (rest from reference TRBV28 and TRBJ2-7): DVKVTQSSRYLVKRTGEKVFLECVQDMDHENMFWYRQDPGLGLRLIYFSYDVKMKEKGDIPEGYSVSREKKERFSLILESASTNQTSMYLCATHGQPAYEQYFGPGTRLTVT.

In the case of this clone: Additional DNA sequences in this sample encode the identical CDR3. CDR3 protein: CSARGAYEQYF. CDR3 DNA sequence: TGCAGTGCTAGGGGGGCCTACGAGCAGTACTTC. The rearrangement links TRBV20-1 to TRBJ2-7; D tentatively reads TRBD1 or TRBD2 (5 bases each). Germline V CDR1 and CDR2: DFQATT, SNEGSKA (reference sequence). The germline V and J ends were trimmed by 3 bases and 2 bases, with 5 bases remaining between them. The length of the CDR3 is 11 residues.